This TCR beta chain appears in the sequencing data of a study of cytomegalovirus exposure and HLA in healthy donors. Whole-study findings and limits: Common viral pathogens (according to a later analysis) appeared linked to several of the most significant clusters. TCR beta V segments were, for the most part, productive about 87% or about 30% of the time in an earlier analysis. Sequencing depth across donors, presence/absence analyses assumed, was roughly uniform. One variant, a missense change in DCLRE1C, was linked in a later analysis to TCR beta V- and J-gene trimming.

This clone showed up just a few times. Antigen: not known. Trimming took 1 base from V and 4 from J, leaving 11 bases between them. Germline V gene data show CDR1 as SEHNR and CDR2 as FQNEAQ (reference sequence). The CDR3 loop spans 14 amino acids. 13 Jbeta primers and 60 Vbeta primers were used for the PCR. Measured with immunoSEQ multiplex PCR; TCRdb has only the in-frame clones, and not every one. The sample lists 100,000 to 150,000 clones, approximately 83% occurring once. The TCR comes from a girl aged 2-10 years in good health and CMV-seronegative. This chain joins TRBV7-9 and TRBJ2-7; tentative D call: TRBD1 (6 bases). Sequencing input: PBMCs. Here the CDR3 DNA reads TGTGCCAGCAGCTTAGGACAGGAGGTGTACGAGCAGTACTTC. Amino acid sequence: CASSLGQEVYEQYF.